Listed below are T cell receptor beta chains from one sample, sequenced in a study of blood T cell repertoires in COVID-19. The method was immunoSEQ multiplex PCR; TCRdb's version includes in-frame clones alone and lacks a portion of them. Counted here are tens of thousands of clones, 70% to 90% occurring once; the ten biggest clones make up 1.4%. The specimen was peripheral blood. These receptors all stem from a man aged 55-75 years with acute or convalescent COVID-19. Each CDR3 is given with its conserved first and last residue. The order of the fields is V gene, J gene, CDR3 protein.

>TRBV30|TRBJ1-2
CACSLDRGRRYTF
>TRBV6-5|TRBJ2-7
CASSDGGFSYEQYF
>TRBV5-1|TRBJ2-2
CASSSGTGGNFGELFF
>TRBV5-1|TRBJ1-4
CASSLYPTNEKLFF
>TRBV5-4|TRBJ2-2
CASTLDRGRPTGELFF
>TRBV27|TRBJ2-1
CASTPQGRREQFF
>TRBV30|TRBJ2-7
CAGAPGLAGGWSSEQYF
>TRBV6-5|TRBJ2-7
CASSTGLAGVYEQYF
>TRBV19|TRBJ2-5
CASSTGYQETQYF
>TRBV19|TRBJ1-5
CASSSQGTQPQHF
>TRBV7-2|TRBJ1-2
CASSLDRVGGYTF
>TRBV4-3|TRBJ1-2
CASSQDTTFNYGYTF
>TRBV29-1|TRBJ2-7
CSAMTSGRSEQYF
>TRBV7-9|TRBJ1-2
CAISSKSQINYGYTF
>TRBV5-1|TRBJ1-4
CASSPGAEKLFF
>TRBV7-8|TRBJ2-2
CASSYSAGGANTGELFF
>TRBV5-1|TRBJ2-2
CASSSGTGELFF
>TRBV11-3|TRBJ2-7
CASSARDNSYEQYF
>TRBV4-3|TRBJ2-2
CASSQALPNTGELFF
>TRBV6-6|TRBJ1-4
CASSRPQGEANEKLFF
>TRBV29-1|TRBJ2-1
CSVGLAGEGEQFF
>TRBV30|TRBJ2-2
CAWSPSGVTGELFF
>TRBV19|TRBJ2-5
CASSKTGGQETQYF
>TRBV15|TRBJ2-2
CATSGLAGGLNTGELFF
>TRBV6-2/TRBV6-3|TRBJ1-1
CASSYGQGGTEAFF
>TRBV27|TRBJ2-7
CASRRDTTYEQYF
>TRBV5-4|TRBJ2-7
CASSLDGGGGDEQYF
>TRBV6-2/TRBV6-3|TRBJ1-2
CASSYDRAVGYTF
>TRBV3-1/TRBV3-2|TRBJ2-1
CASSRERIRKNNEQFF
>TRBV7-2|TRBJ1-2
CASSGRGQATNYGYTF
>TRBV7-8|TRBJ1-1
CASSQQEGRAFF
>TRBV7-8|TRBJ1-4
CASSLSATNEKLFF
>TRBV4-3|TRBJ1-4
CASSLNRDRHEKLFF
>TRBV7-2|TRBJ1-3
CASSRTHSGNTIYF
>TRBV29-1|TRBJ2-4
CSVRRLAKNIQYF
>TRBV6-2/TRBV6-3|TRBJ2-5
CASSYLRLAGETQYF
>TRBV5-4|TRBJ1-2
CASSLPGQAHGYTF
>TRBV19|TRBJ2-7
CASSIDQRLAEQYF
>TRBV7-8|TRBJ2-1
CASSPPVGEQFF
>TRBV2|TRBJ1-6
CASTWNAGLGSPLHF
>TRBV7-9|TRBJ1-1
CASSARGPNTEAFF
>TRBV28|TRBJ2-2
CASSPRGAFRGTGELFF
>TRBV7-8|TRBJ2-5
CASSLSGRETQYF
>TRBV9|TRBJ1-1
CASSVQVEAFF
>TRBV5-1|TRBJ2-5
CASSKTGGEETQYF
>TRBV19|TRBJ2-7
CASSTRLAAEQYF
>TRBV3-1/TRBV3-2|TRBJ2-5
CASSIGGGRETQYF
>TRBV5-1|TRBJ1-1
CASTLDGTGKMNTEAFF
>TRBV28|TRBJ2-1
CASSPPGQSYNEQFF
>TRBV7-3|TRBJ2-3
CASSVGLPDTQYF